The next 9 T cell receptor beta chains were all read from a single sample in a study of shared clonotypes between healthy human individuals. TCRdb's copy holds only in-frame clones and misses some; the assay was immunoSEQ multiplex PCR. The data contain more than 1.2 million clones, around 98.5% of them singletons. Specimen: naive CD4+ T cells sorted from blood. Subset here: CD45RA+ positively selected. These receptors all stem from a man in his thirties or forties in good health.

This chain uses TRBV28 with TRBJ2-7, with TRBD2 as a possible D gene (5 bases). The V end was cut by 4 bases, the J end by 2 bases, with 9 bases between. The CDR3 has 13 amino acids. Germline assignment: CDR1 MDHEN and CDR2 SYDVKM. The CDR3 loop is CASSYERTYEQYF. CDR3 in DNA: TGTGCCAGCAGTTACGAGCGGACCTACGAGCAGTACTTC.

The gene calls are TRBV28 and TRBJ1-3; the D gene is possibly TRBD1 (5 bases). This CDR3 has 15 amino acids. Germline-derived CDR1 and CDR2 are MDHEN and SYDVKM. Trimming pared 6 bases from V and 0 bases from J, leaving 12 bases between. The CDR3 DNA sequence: TGTGCCAGCAGCCGACGCAGGGTCTCTGGAAACACCATATATTTT. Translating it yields CASSRRRVSGNTIYF.

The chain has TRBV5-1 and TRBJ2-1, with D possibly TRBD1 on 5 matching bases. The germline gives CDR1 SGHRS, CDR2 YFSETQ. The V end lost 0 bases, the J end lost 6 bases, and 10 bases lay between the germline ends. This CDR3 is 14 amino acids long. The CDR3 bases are TGCGCCAGCAGCTTGGCCAGGGTTGGCAATGAGCAGTTCTTC. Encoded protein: CASSLARVGNEQFF.

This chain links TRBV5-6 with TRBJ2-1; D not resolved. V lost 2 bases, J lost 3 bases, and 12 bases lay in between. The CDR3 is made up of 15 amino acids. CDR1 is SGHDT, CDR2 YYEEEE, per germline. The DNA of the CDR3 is TGTGCCAGCAGCTTAGGTATTTCAGACTACAATGAGCAGTTCTTC. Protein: CASSLGISDYNEQFF.

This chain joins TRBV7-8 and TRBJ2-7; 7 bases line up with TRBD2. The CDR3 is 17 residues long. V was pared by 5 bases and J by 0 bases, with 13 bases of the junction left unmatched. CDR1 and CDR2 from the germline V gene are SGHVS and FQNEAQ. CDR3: CASSVLAVGGLSYEQYF. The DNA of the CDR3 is TGTGCCAGCAGCGTCCTAGCGGTGGGAGGCCTCTCCTACGAGCAGTACTTC.

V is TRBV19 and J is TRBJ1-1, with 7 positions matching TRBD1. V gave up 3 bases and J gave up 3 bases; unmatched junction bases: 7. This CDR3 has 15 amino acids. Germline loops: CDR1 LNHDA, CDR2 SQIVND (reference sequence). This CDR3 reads CASSMRSQGDTEAFF. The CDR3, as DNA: TGTGCCAGTAGTATGAGAAGTCAGGGGGACACTGAAGCTTTCTTT. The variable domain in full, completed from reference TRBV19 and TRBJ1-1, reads DGGITQSPKYLFRKEGQNVTLSCEQNLNHDAMYWYRQDPGQGLRLIYYSQIVNDFQKGDIAEGYSVSREKKESFPLTVTSAQKNPTAFYLCASSMRSQGDTEAFFGQGTRLTVV.

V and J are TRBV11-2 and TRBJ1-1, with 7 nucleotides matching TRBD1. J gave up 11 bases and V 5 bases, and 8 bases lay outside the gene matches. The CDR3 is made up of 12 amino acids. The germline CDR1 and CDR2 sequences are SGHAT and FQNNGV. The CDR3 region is CASSVQGVDAFF. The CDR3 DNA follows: TGTGCCAGCAGCGTCCAGGGGGTGGATGCTTTCTTT.

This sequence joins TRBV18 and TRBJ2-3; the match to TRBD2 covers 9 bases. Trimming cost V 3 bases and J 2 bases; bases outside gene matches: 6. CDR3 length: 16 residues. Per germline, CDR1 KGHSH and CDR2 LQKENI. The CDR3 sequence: CASSPTTSGYTDTQYF. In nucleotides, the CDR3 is TGTGCCAGCTCACCCACGACTAGCGGTTACACAGATACGCAGTATTTT. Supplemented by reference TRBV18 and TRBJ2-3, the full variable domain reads NAGVMQNPRHLVRRRGQEARLRCSPMKGHSHVYWYRQLPEEGLKFMVYLQKENIIDESGMPKERFSAEFPKEGPSILRIQQVVRGDSAAYFCASSPTTSGYTDTQYFGPGTRLTVL.

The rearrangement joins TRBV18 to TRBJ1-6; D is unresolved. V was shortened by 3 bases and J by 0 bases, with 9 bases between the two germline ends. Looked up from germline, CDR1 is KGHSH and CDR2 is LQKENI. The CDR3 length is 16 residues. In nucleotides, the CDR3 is TGTGCCAGCTCACCCGCGCTGGCCTCCTATAATTCACCCCTCCACTTT. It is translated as CASSPALASYNSPLHF. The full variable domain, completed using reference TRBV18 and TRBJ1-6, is NAGVMQNPRHLVRRRGQEARLRCSPMKGHSHVYWYRQLPEEGLKFMVYLQKENIIDESGMPKERFSAEFPKEGPSILRIQQVVRGDSAAYFCASSPALASYNSPLHFGNGTRLTVT.